This T cell receptor (beta chain) was found in a study of human T cells and chemical hapten exposure listed by TCRdb under 2021. About the full investigation: For sensitization, 2% DPC in acetone was applied to a roughly 2 cm by roughly 2 cm area of upper inner arm skin. Throughout the study period of about 25 weeks, patients also received therapeutic DPC doses to the scalp every week. Patch tests used Finn chambers with 0.01% DPC on the upper back, scored after 6 days by International Contact Dermatitis Research Group standards. Most of the patients in the cohort were female, and the cohort covered alopecia areata with under or over 50% scalp involvement, alopecia totalis and alopecia universalis. The libraries were sequenced as a pool, and the TCR yield per sample differed mostly because of small variations in library volumes within the pool. The study tracked peripheral blood TCR repertoire changes in vivo during primary and secondary sensitization to the hapten diphenylcyclopropenone (DPC) in alopecia patients. Blood samples were taken from patients before sensitization (week 0) and then at 2, 6 and about 24 weeks after DPC sensitization. Blood for TCR sequencing was provided by twenty-nine alopecia patients at one to four time points (pre-sensitization, 2, 6 and 24 weeks).

The protocol used for the library was RACE. The sequencer listed for this sample is NextSeq 500. During library preparation, unique molecular identifiers were attached to individual cDNA molecules so that TCRs could be counted quantitatively and reproducibly. From each blood RNA sample, both TCR alpha and TCR beta chains were sequenced. The paper's data handling went like this. Samples had a median of 95,638 TCRs, with a range from roughly 20,000 to 690,600. The Decombinator software suite was used to annotate V, J and CDR3 in the TCR reads. For the PS versus PT1 abundance plots, all samples were subsampled to the same number of TCRs (28,000). TCRs were defined as expanded if absent before sensitization and observed at least eight times at the 2-week time point. TCRdb trimmed the raw reads at Q25, called clones with MiXCR and kept productive beta chains. Each CDR3 protein gets just one entry, which takes the most common genes and DNA from the rows behind it. The authors' filters were not applied to this entry. A total of approximately 320,000 distinct CDR3 sequences appear in this sample, about 5% of them only once. The ten top clones hold around 8.6% of the sample.

This clonotype was detected a few times. What this receptor recognizes is not known. Qualities for individual bases were not recorded, and no much larger clone is one base off. The time point tag for this specimen amounts to: pre-sensitization, week 0. This specimen's treatment or condition label, per the study, means: therapeutic diphenylcyclopropenone sensitization with weekly scalp DPC. At each patch-test visit, blood was drawn before the patch test was applied. Patients were eligible if aged 18 to 70, diagnosed with alopecia and judged suitable for DPC therapy, and pregnant patients were excluded. Total RNA was extracted from unfractionated whole blood that had been collected in Tempus Blood RNA tubes. What the research found in general, with its limitations: The number of TCRs above 1 in 1000 frequency did not change with DPC sensitization; there was no evidence of global repertoire structure alterations. Alopecia, a presumed autoimmune disease, was present in all patients, so the immune response of the patients might differ from that of healthy individuals. A positive correlation was found between the number of PT1 expanded TCRs and patch test score, with significance reached at thresholds 8, 16 and 32 but not 4. Repeated subsampling changed both the strength of the expansion versus patch-test correlation and the threshold at which that correlation became significant. Significantly more large CDR3 similarity clusters were formed by expanded TCRs than by pre-sensitization or healthy control sets, consistent with antigen-driven responses.

This sequence was found in a young woman with alopecia areata. Some clones in this sample may be carry-over from other donors' samples. The starting material was whole blood, obtained in connection with sensitization to the hapten diphenylcyclopropenone (DPC).

The CDR3 region: CASSWAGGVSGSEAFF. At the DNA level, the sequence is TGTGCCAGCAGTTGGGCAGGGGGCGTGAGTGGTTCTGAAGCTTTCTTT. The chain is assembled from TRBV6-6 and TRBJ1-1; TRBD1 fits 8 bases in the junction. The CDR3 goes from the cysteine to the phenylalanine over 16 residues. Of all the DNA, just the CDR3 is kept, 48 bases in frame from base 1. According to the germline V gene (reference sequence), CDR1 reads MNHNY and CDR2 reads SVGAGI. From V the trimming removes 4 bases and from J it removes 6 bases, while the gene matches leave 13 bases of the junction unaccounted for.